This TCR beta chain emerged from a study of regulatory T cells in long-lasting Graves disease. Sample time point: persistent/refractory GD, antithyroid drugs over 5 years with positive TRAb. Isolated PBMC RNA provided the starting material for the TCR library. Each of the patients was recruited from an endocrinology department situated in Xi'an, China. Study-level results: Researchers examined only peripheral blood and not thyroid tissue. Comparison showed that persistent patients shared more public clonotypes (around 3,000) than new patients (nearly 1,000). Favored gene segments in persistent disease were TRBV28, TRBJ1-2 and TRBJ2-5.

CDR3 length: 17 residues. Germline CDR1 is MNHNS and CDR2 is SASEGT. Trimming took 4 bases from V and 8 from J, leaving 26 bases between them. Arm-PCR with iRepertoire HTBI primers amplified the CDR3 regions for these TCR beta libraries. MiXCR was run by TCRdb on the multiplex PCR reads, yielding one entry per CDR3 protein. The profile covers around 460,000 distinct CDR3 sequences, with about 22% appearing a single time and roughly 7% taken by the ten largest. This clonotype was counted at least ten times. Its target is not known. Sample: peripheral blood mononuclear cells (PBMCs), taken when the disease was refractory, from a patient treated with antithyroid drugs. The receptor was derived from a female donor with Graves disease. This chain uses TRBV6-1 with TRBJ1-2; tentative D call: TRBD1 (5 bases). The CDR3 region has the DNA TGTGCCAGCAGTGGCCCAACACACCCTGGCGCGGGGCGCGGCTACACCTTC. Protein product: CASSGPTHPGAGRGYTF.